This T cell receptor beta chain is drawn from a study of monozygotic twins with inflammatory bowel disease. Study-wide results and limits: Added variability in patient repertoires may stem from differing immunosuppressive treatments. With inverse Simpson as the measure, TCRbeta diversity was lower in IBD patients than in healthy co-twins.

Via template switching, UMIs carrying a 6-nucleotide sample barcode were introduced. TCRdb reprocessed the 5' RACE reads and stores each CDR3 protein as one record, lacking DNA. The sample has approximately 150,000 distinct CDR3 sequences; the top ten hold 2% to 3%. About this clonotype: The antigen remains undetermined.

Germline V gives CDR1 SGHRS, CDR2 YFSETQ. The CDR3 consists of 14 residues. This clonotype was obtained from a human donor with ulcerative colitis or Crohn's disease, or a healthy co-twin of an affected twin (not recorded which). V and J are TRBV5-1 and TRBJ1-2; TCRdb names TRBD1, which stays unverified in the absence of DNA. The sequencing input was blood. The CDR3 sequence is CASSFTGQGYGYTF.